What follows are 10 T cell receptor beta chains derived from one specimen sequenced in a study of blood T cells in healthy people across ages. Then a second PCR, running roughly 7 to 11 cycles, was carried out with a sample-barcoded 5' primer and a J-beta primer mix. Via MiXCR, TCRdb re-called the 5' RACE reads, giving one row per CDR3 protein. The sample carries 700,000 or so distinct CDR3 sequences, about a fifth recorded once. Sample: blood. The receptors here all came from a man aged 70-80 years in good health.

The table lists this clonotype with many counts. The chain combines TRBV20-1 with TRBJ2-1; 9 bases match TRBD2. Germline-derived CDR1 and CDR2 are DFQATT and SNEGSKA (reference sequence). Trimming at V came to 6 bases and at J to 3 bases, leaving 9 bases not matched to a gene. The CDR3 consists of 15 residues. As DNA, the CDR3 is TGCAGTGCCCCAACCTGGCGGGAGGGCTACAATGAGCAGTTCTTC. Amino acids: CSAPTWREGYNEQFF.

This clonotype was seen only a few times. The chain links TRBV6-1 to TRBJ2-7; D gene ambiguous. V lost 5 bases, J lost 5 bases, and 13 bases lay in between. This CDR3 has 13 amino acids. CDR1 and CDR2 (germline): MNHNS, SASEGT. CDR3 loop: CASSQSSVHEQYV. The CDR3 DNA reads TGTGCCAGCAGTCAATCCTCAGTCCACGAGCAGTACGTC.

This clonotype was recorded a few times. This sequence joins TRBV29-1 and TRBJ2-7; unclear D gene. The end of the DNA is better explained by TRBJ2-5, so the J call may be wrong. The germline CDR1 and CDR2 sequences are SQVTM and ANQGSEA. This CDR3 region has 13 residues. The CDR3 spells CSVAANSRETQYF. For the CDR3, the DNA is TGCAGCGTTGCGGCTAATTCGAGAGAGACCCAGTACTTC.

This clonotype turned up a few times. The V gene is TRBV5-1, the J gene TRBJ1-2, with unresolved D. The germline CDR1 and CDR2 sequences are SGHRS and YFSETQ. The CDR3 has 13 residues. V was cut by 4 bases and J by 3 bases, with 10 bases left in between. The CDR3 reads CASSQTADYGYTF. In DNA form, the CDR3 reads TGCGCCAGCAGCCAAACAGCAGACTATGGCTACACCTTC.

This clonotype was picked up a small number of times. This chain joins TRBV6-2 or TRBV6-3 and TRBJ1-1, with D possibly being TRBD1 (6 bases). In germline, CDR1 is MNHEY, CDR2 SVGEGT. The CDR3 is made up of 14 amino acids. V lost 6 bases to trimming and J lost 1 base, with 12 bases between them. The CDR3 region is CASRVDSANTEAFF. In DNA, the CDR3 is TGTGCCAGCAGGGTGGACAGTGCGAACACTGAAGCTTTCTTT.

The rearrangement links TRBV2 to TRBJ2-2; D is ambiguous. Germline assignment: CDR1 SNHLY and CDR2 FYNNEI. V was trimmed by 6 bases and J by 0 bases, leaving 8 bases between them. The CDR3 runs to 14 residues. DNA of the CDR3: TGTGCCAGCAGACCGAGGACGAACACCGGGGAGCTGTTTTTT. This translates into CASRPRTNTGELFF.

V and J are TRBV10-3 and TRBJ2-2; 9 bases align to TRBD1. Per germline, CDR1 ENHRY and CDR2 SYGVKD. The ends lost 2 bases at V and 1 base at J; junction bases unmatched: 2. The CDR3 is made up of 16 amino acids. CDR3 nucleotides: TGTGCCATCAGTGAGGACAGGGGGATGAACACCGGGGAGCTGTTTTTT. Translating it yields CAISEDRGMNTGELFF.

This clonotype appeared a few times. The chain recombines TRBV6-6 with TRBJ2-1; perhaps TRBD1 as D (7 bases). The germline V gene encodes CDR1 MNHNY and CDR2 SVGAGI (reference sequence). V lost 2 bases and J lost 7, with 12 bases in between. The CDR3 totals 14 residues. The CDR3 bases are TGTGCCAGCAGTTACCGACAGGGAGGTAATGAGCAGTTCTTC. It codes for CASSYRQGGNEQFF.

This clonotype was counted only a few times. J is TRBJ1-2 and V is TRBV6-5; no reliable D call. In germline, CDR1 is MNHEY, CDR2 SVGAGI. There are 14 residues in the CDR3. Trimming pared 4 bases from V and 2 bases from J, leaving 11 bases between. CDR3 protein: CASSWARWNYGYTF. The CDR3 region has the DNA TGTGCCAGCAGTTGGGCCAGGTGGAACTATGGCTACACCTTC.

In its sample, this clonotype was seen a few times. The CDR3 region is CASSPQDRGILNEQFF. The CDR3 bases are TGTGCCAGCAGTCCCCAGGACAGGGGAATTCTCAACGAGCAGTTCTTC. The rearrangement joins TRBV27 to TRBJ2-5; 9 positions agree with TRBD1. The J call is uncertain, as TRBJ2-1 better fits the DNA end. This CDR3 spans 16 amino acids. Germline V gives CDR1 MNHEY, CDR2 SMNVEV (reference sequence).